The following is a TCR beta chain sequence with its context. The antigen is not known. Trimming cost V 2 bases and J 0 bases, with 7 bases left between them. This CDR3 has 14 residues. Looked up from germline, CDR1 is MDHEN and CDR2 is SYDVKM. The data were taken from a study of cytomegalovirus exposure and HLA in healthy donors. Overall study findings and caveats: Donor immune exposure was known only as CMV serostatus. About 90% or about 30% of the time was how often most TCR beta V segments were productive, according to an earlier analysis.

Researchers ran the PCR with 60 Vbeta and 13 Jbeta primers. Only in-frame clones appear in the TCRdb table, and some are missing; sequencing was by immunoSEQ multiplex PCR. The sample holds some 93,000 clones, nearly 80% seen once. The chain joins TRBV28 to TRBJ1-1; perhaps TRBD1 as D (5 bases). The TCR comes from a woman in her forties in good health and CMV-seronegative. Sequenced sample: PBMCs. The CDR3 loop is CASSLGGVNTEAFF. The CDR3 DNA reads as TGTGCCAGCAGTTTAGGGGGGGTGAACACTGAAGCTTTCTTT.